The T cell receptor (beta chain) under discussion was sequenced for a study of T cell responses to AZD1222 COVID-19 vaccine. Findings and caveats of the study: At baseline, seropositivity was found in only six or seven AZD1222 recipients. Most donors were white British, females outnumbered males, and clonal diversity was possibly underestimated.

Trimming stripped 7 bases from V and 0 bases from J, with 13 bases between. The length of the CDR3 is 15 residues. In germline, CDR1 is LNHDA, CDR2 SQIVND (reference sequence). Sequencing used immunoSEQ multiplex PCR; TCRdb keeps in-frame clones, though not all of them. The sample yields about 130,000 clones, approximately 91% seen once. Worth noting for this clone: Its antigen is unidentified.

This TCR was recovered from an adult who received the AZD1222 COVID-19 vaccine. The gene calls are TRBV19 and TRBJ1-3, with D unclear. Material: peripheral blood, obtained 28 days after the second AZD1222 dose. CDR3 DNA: TGTGCCAGTAAGTTTACAGCGGCCTCTGGAAACACCATATATTTT. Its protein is CASKFTAASGNTIYF.